This T cell receptor beta chain originates from a study of T cell responses to AZD1222 COVID-19 vaccine. This CDR3 region has 13 residues. The V gene lost 4 bases and the J gene lost 9 bases, with 13 bases spanning the gap. Germline-derived CDR1 and CDR2 are SGHTA and FQGTGA. Generated by immunoSEQ multiplex PCR, the TCRdb table keeps only in-frame clones and is missing some. The sample carries roughly 150,000 clones, approximately 88% recorded once. The chain uses TRBV7-3 and TRBJ1-5, with unresolved D. Source: peripheral blood, taken on day 0 of MenACWY control vaccination. This sequence originates from an adult in good health. The CDR3 DNA sequence: TGTGCCAGCAGCTCCGACCGGGATGCGCCCCAGCATTTT. Translated, it gives CASSSDRDAPQHF.